What follows are 26 T cell receptor beta chains derived from one specimen sequenced in a study of shared clonotypes between healthy human individuals. Some clones are missing from TCRdb's copy, which holds only in-frame ones; the method was immunoSEQ multiplex PCR. Seen here are about 700,000 clones, about 91% observed once, and the top ten hold about 24%. The naive CD8 population came from CD45RO-negative cells selected for CCR7, without terminally differentiated effector memory CD45RA+ cells. Sequenced sample: naive CD8+ T cells sorted from blood. All receptors come from a man in his thirties or forties in good health.

The chain links TRBV27 to TRBJ2-3; a weak D match, TRBD2 (6 bases). In germline, CDR1 is MNHEY, CDR2 SMNVEV (reference sequence). The V end was cut by 7 bases, the J end by 2 bases, with 22 bases between. The CDR3 loop spans 17 amino acids. The CDR3: CASNPGGTSLHTDTQYF. The CDR3 bases are TGTGCCAGCAACCCTGGGGGGACCTCACTACACACAGATACGCAGTATTTT.

This chain joins TRBV7-6 and TRBJ2-1, with D uncertain. The CDR3 loop spans 11 amino acids. Germline V gives CDR1 SGHVS, CDR2 FNYEAQ. V was pared by 5 bases and J by 2 bases, with 1 base between. The CDR3 is CASSTYNEQFF. In DNA form, the CDR3 reads TGTGCCAGCAGCACCTACAATGAGCAGTTCTTC.

Regarding this clone: The same CDR3 can be traced to other DNA sequences in this sample. The chain combines TRBV27 with TRBJ2-1; D remains ambiguous. Trimming took off 1 base at V and 8 bases at J, with 6 bases between the two ends. Germline V gives CDR1 MNHEY, CDR2 SMNVEV (reference sequence). The CDR3 totals 12 residues. CDR3 protein: CASSLLGDEQFF. Here the CDR3 DNA reads TGTGCCAGCAGTTTATTAGGTGATGAGCAGTTCTTC.

The chain couples TRBV6-1 to TRBJ1-1; TRBD1 agrees at 7 bases. V dropped 6 bases and J dropped 6; count of bases not matched to a gene: 13. The CDR3 is 15 residues long. Germline V CDR1 and CDR2: MNHNS, SASEGT. The DNA of the CDR3 is TGTGCCAGCAGAGAGGCCCCAAGGGGGCGGTCTGAAGCTTTCTTT. The encoded protein is CASREAPRGRSEAFF.

The CDR3 loop reads CASSPPRGRALETQYF. In nucleotides, the CDR3 is TGTGCCAGCAGCCCCCCCCGGGGGAGGGCCTTAGAGACCCAGTACTTC. The chain joins TRBV7-9 to TRBJ2-5; 7 nucleotides align to TRBD2. The length of the CDR3 is 16 residues. CDR1 and CDR2 from the germline V gene are SEHNR and FQNEAQ (reference sequence). Trimming at V came to 5 bases and at J to 4 bases, leaving 13 bases not matched to a gene.

The chain recombines TRBV29-1 with TRBJ2-7; tentatively, D is TRBD2 (6 bases). The CDR3 consists of 15 residues. The germline V gene encodes CDR1 SQVTM and CDR2 ANQGSEA. Trimming took off 4 bases at V and 0 bases at J, with 16 bases between the two ends. Written as DNA, the CDR3 is TGCAGCGTTGTGCTGGGCGGGAAGACCTCCTACGAGCAGTACTTC. This codes for CSVVLGGKTSYEQYF.

Comments on this clone: One end of the junction fails to match germline, which may point to a read error. The chain employs TRBV7-9 and TRBJ2-7, with 7 bases matching TRBD1. Per the germline V gene, CDR1 is SEHNR and CDR2 is FQNEAQ (reference sequence). The CDR3 has 13 amino acids. The CDR3 coding sequence is TGTGCCAGCACCTTAACAGGGGACTACGAGCAGTACTTC. Translation: CASTLTGDYEQYF. The full variable domain, in which reference TRBV7-9 and TRBJ2-7 provide the parts outside the CDR3, is DTGVSQNPRHKITKRGQNVTFRCDPISEHNRLYWYRQTLGQGPEFLTYFQNEAQLEKSRLLSDRFSAERPKGSFSTLEIQRTEQGDSAMYLCASTLTGDYEQYFGPGTRLTVT.

The V and J genes are TRBV5-4 and TRBJ2-5; D unclear. Trimming took 4 bases from V and 1 from J, leaving 11 bases between them. CDR3 length equals 14 residues. CDR1 and CDR2 (germline): SGHNT, YYREEE (reference sequence). CDR3 residues: CASSPRSSQETQYF. DNA of the CDR3: TGTGCCAGCAGCCCCCGGAGCTCCCAAGAGACCCAGTACTTC.

V usage is TRBV7-2 and J usage is TRBJ2-2; D ambiguous. Trimming shortened V by 4 bases and J by 4 bases, and 25 bases separated the two germline ends. CDR3 length equals 19 residues. CDR1 is SGHTA and CDR2 is FQGNSA in the germline V gene. In nucleotides, the CDR3 is TGTGCCAGCAGCTCCGAAAGTCAATTGGGCCTGAAGGGCACCGGGGAGCTGTTTTTT. This codes for CASSSESQLGLKGTGELFF.

V usage is TRBV5-1 and J usage is TRBJ1-4; TRBD1 is a possible D gene (5 bases). The length of the CDR3 is 15 residues. V was cut by 2 bases and J by 5 bases, with 13 bases left in between. Per germline, CDR1 SGHRS and CDR2 YFSETQ. The CDR3 here is CASSFRQRQNEKLFF. The DNA for the CDR3 is TGCGCCAGCAGCTTTCGACAGAGGCAAAATGAAAAACTGTTTTTT. Supplemented by reference TRBV5-1 and TRBJ1-4, the full variable domain reads KAGVTQTPRYLIKTRGQQVTLSCSPISGHRSVSWYQQTPGQGLQFLFEYFSETQRNKGNFPGRFSGRQFSNSRSEMNVSTLELGDSALYLCASSFRQRQNEKLFFGSGTQLSVL.

V and J are TRBV4-3 and TRBJ2-3, with 7 bases that match TRBD1. Per germline, CDR1 LGHNA and CDR2 YSLEER. Losses at the gene ends were 2 bases for V and 0 bases for J; bases not matched to a gene: 5. The CDR3 consists of 16 residues. CDR3 sequence (DNA): TGCGCCAGCAGCCAAAAAGGACAGGTTAGCACAGATACGCAGTATTTT. Protein product: CASSQKGQVSTDTQYF.

This rearrangement joins TRBV6-5 to TRBJ2-7; no clear D gene. There are 12 residues in the CDR3. From germline, CDR1 is MNHEY and CDR2 SVGAGI. V lost 6 bases and J lost 4, with 10 bases in between. The CDR3 nucleotides read TGTGCCAGCAGGACGATTTCTTACGAGCAGTACTTC. Translated, it gives CASRTISYEQYF.

This clone has a single count. This chain links TRBV27 with TRBJ1-2; 8 nucleotides line up with TRBD1. This CDR3 spans 13 amino acids. V was pared by 8 bases and J by 7 bases, with 9 bases of the junction left unmatched. Germline V gene sequence: CDR1 MNHEY, CDR2 SMNVEV (reference sequence). The CDR3 sequence is CASSRTGSGGYTF. The CDR3 DNA reads as TGTGCCAGCTCCAGGACAGGGAGTGGTGGCTACACCTTC.

J is TRBJ2-1 and V is TRBV6-5; maybe TRBD2 (5 bases). Per the germline V gene, CDR1 is MNHEY and CDR2 is SVGAGI. The CDR3 length is 15 residues. Trimming pared 6 bases from V and 4 bases from J, leaving 16 bases between. The CDR3: CASRNGVSQYNEQFF. The DNA for the CDR3 is TGTGCCAGCAGAAACGGGGTGTCTCAGTACAATGAGCAGTTCTTC.

The chain has TRBV6-1 and TRBJ2-1, with TRBD1 identical over 8 bases. There are 15 residues in the CDR3. The V gene end was trimmed by 6 bases and the J gene end by 5 bases; junction bases not matched to a gene: 9. CDR1 and CDR2 from the germline V gene are MNHNS and SASEGT. This chain's CDR3 is CASRAPQGVDNEQFF. The DNA for the CDR3 is TGTGCCAGCAGGGCCCCACAGGGGGTGGACAATGAGCAGTTCTTC.

The rearrangement uses TRBV14 and TRBJ2-1, with D possibly being TRBD2 (5 bases). The germline gives CDR1 SGHDN, CDR2 FVKESK. The length of the CDR3 is 13 residues. V lost 4 bases and J lost 8, with 12 bases in between. The chain's CDR3 is CASSLVLGDEQFF. The CDR3, as DNA: TGTGCCAGCAGCCTGGTACTAGGAGATGAGCAGTTCTTC.

The rearrangement joins TRBV7-9 to TRBJ2-1; D gene unclear. Germline loops: CDR1 SEHNR, CDR2 FQNEAQ (reference sequence). The CDR3 consists of 16 residues. The V gene lost 1 base and the J gene lost 5 bases, with 15 bases spanning the gap. In nucleotides, the CDR3 is TGTGCCAGCAGCTTAGGGAGCGTCTCCCCTGACAATGAGCAGTTCTTC. Translating gives CASSLGSVSPDNEQFF.

The chain uses TRBV11-2 and TRBJ2-3, with D uncertain. Germline loops: CDR1 SGHAT, CDR2 FQNNGV. Between the trimmed V and J ends, which lost 5 bases and 3 bases, there was a span of 12 bases. CDR3 length: 14 amino acids. The CDR3 loop is CASSHPGQTDTQYF. In DNA form, the CDR3 reads TGTGCCAGCAGCCACCCCGGGCAAACAGATACGCAGTATTTT.

J is TRBJ2-7 and V is TRBV7-9; TRBD2 is a possible D gene (5 bases). The V end was cut by 7 bases, the J end by 2 bases, with 15 bases between. CDR3 size: 14 residues. The germline V gene has CDR1 SEHNR and CDR2 FQNEAQ (reference sequence). The CDR3 bases are TGTGCCAGCACGCTCGACGGGGAGACCTACGAGCAGTACTTC. Its protein is CASTLDGETYEQYF.

This clone is a singleton in its sample. The rearrangement uses TRBV27 and TRBJ2-7, with D possibly called TRBD1 or TRBD2 (5 bases each). Looked up from germline, CDR1 is MNHEY and CDR2 is SMNVEV (reference sequence). Deletions cut 4 bases from V and 0 bases from J, with 28 bases between. The CDR3 contains 20 residues. CDR3 bases: TGTGCCAGCAGTTCTTACCAGAACCAGACCTGGGGACGGGACTCCTACGAGCAGTACTTC. It translates to CASSSYQNQTWGRDSYEQYF.

This clone was recorded a few times. The chain combines TRBV6-1 with TRBJ2-3, with 7 bases identical to TRBD1. CDR1 and CDR2 from the germline V gene are MNHNS and SASEGT. CDR3 length: 13 residues. Trimming cost V 6 bases and J 3 bases; bases outside gene matches: 3. This CDR3 reads CASSQGETDTQYF. In DNA form, the CDR3 reads TGTGCCAGCAGCCAGGGGGAGACAGATACGCAGTATTTT.

The chain employs TRBV11-2 and TRBJ2-3; weak D call: TRBD1 (5 bases). Deletions cut 0 bases from V and 2 bases from J, with 18 bases between. CDR1 and CDR2 from the germline V gene are SGHAT and FQNNGV. The CDR3 loop spans 18 amino acids. CDR3 region: CASSLDWGETDFTDTQYF. Written as DNA, the CDR3 is TGTGCCAGCAGCTTAGATTGGGGTGAGACAGATTTCACAGATACGCAGTATTTT.

The chain links TRBV6-1 to TRBJ1-1; TRBD1 aligns across 7 bases. The CDR3 has 15 amino acids. Per germline, CDR1 MNHNS and CDR2 SASEGT. Trimming removed 5 bases from V and 3 bases from J; junction bases left unmatched: 9. CDR3 nucleotide sequence: TGTGCCAGCAGTTCACTTGACAGGGAGGACACTGAAGCTTTCTTT. Its protein product is CASSSLDREDTEAFF.

The J gene is TRBJ1-2, the V gene TRBV9, with D possibly matching TRBD1 (6 bases). V lost 4 bases and J 8 bases, leaving 21 bases between the germline ends. CDR3 length equals 15 residues. Germline-derived CDR1 and CDR2 are SGDLS and YYNGEE. The CDR3 nucleotides read TGTGCCAGCAGCTCCTCGGGACACCCGAGGGACGGCTACACCTTC. This gives the protein CASSSSGHPRDGYTF.

The chain is built from TRBV21-1 and TRBJ2-7; TRBD2 was called by the table and not checked on the DNA. TRBV21-1 is tagged as a pseudogene. CDR3 length: 12 amino acids. In DNA form, the CDR3 reads TGTGCCTCTGGAGGGTCCTCCTACGAGCAGTACTTC. This translates into CASGGSSYEQYF.

The rearrangement uses TRBV11-3 and TRBJ2-1; TRBD2 might be the D (6 bases). The CDR3 length is 14 residues. Trimming pared 3 bases from V and 9 bases from J, leaving 15 bases between. The germline V gene encodes CDR1 SGHNT and CDR2 YENEEA. CDR3 nucleotide sequence: TGTGCCAGCAGCTTTGTATCGGGAGTCGCTGAGCAGTTCTTC. Translation: CASSFVSGVAEQFF.